These 20 T cell receptor beta chains share one sample of origin, sequenced in a study of T cells after yellow fever vaccination. TCRdb recomputed calls from the 5' RACE reads with MiXCR, one row per CDR3 protein. Of approximately 330,000 distinct CDR3 sequences in the sample, about an eighth were seen once. Sample: CD4+ T cells sorted from PBMCs, taken 15 days after the yellow fever booster vaccination. These receptors all stem from a man aged 18 to 30 who received the YFV17D yellow fever vaccine.

The V call is TRBV6-5, the J call TRBJ2-7; D is perhaps TRBD1 (6 bases). This CDR3 comprises 12 residues. V was clipped by 9 bases and J by 3 bases, with 12 bases between them. Germline assignment: CDR1 MNHEY and CDR2 SVGAGI. DNA of the CDR3: TGTGCCAGTATGGGACAATACTACGAGCAGTACTTC. Its protein product is CASMGQYYEQYF.

The chain joins TRBV2 to TRBJ2-5; tentatively, D is TRBD2 (6 bases). The CDR3 runs to 11 residues. Germline V gene sequence: CDR1 SNHLY, CDR2 FYNNEI. The CDR3 bases are TGTGTCTCGGGGGTACTGGAGACCCAGTACTTC. It encodes CVSGVLETQYF. Filled out from reference TRBV2 and TRBJ2-5, the complete variable domain reads EPEVTQTPSHQVTQMGQEVILRCVPISNHLYFYWYRQILGQKVEFLVSFYNNEISEKSEIFDDQFSVERPDGSNFTLKIRSTKLEDSAMYFCVSGVLETQYFGPGTRLLVL.

This chain links TRBV6-6 with TRBJ2-1; D not resolved. Germline CDR1 is MNHNY and CDR2 is SVGAGI (reference sequence). CDR3 length equals 11 residues. V was shortened by 5 bases and J by 10 bases, with 9 bases between the two germline ends. This CDR3 is CASSRIGEQFF. Here the CDR3 DNA reads TGTGCCAGCAGTAGGATTGGGGAGCAGTTCTTC.

This clonotype occurred many times. This chain joins TRBV7-3 and TRBJ2-3; TRBD2 matches at 9 bases. Germline assignment: CDR1 SGHTA and CDR2 FQGTGA. This CDR3 has 17 amino acids. Trimming cost V 5 bases and J 0 bases; bases outside gene matches: 9. In DNA form, the CDR3 reads TGTGCCAGCAGCGGGCTGGCGGCGGGGGGGAGCACAGATACGCAGTATTTT. It is translated as CASSGLAAGGSTDTQYF. The whole variable domain, remainder taken from reference TRBV7-3 and TRBJ2-3, is GAGVSQTPSNKVTEKGKYVELRCDPISGHTALYWYRQSLGQGPEFLIYFQGTGAADDSGLPNDRFFAVRPEGSVSTLKIQRTERGDSAVYLCASSGLAAGGSTDTQYFGPGTRLTVL.

The rearrangement joins TRBV28 to TRBJ1-1; a weak D match, TRBD1 (6 bases). The CDR3 runs to 14 residues. Germline V gene data show CDR1 as MDHEN and CDR2 as SYDVKM. V was cut by 3 bases and J by 4 bases, with 12 bases left in between. This CDR3 is CASSLARGATEAFF. For the CDR3, the DNA is TGTGCCAGCAGTTTGGCCAGGGGCGCCACTGAAGCTTTCTTT.

The chain has TRBV6-5 and TRBJ1-3; D remains unclear. The CDR3 extends over 18 amino acids. Trimming took 0 bases from V and 0 from J, leaving 15 bases between them. CDR1 is MNHEY and CDR2 is SVGAGI in the germline V gene. The CDR3 loop reads CASSYSVSRMGSGNTIYF. Here the CDR3 DNA reads TGTGCCAGCAGTTACTCGGTATCACGGATGGGCTCTGGAAACACCATATATTTT.

This clonotype came up many times. The V call is TRBV7-6, the J call TRBJ2-5; D gene uncertain. Germline V lookup: CDR1 SGHVS, CDR2 FNYEAQ. The CDR3 totals 16 residues. V gave up 1 base and J gave up 1 base, with 13 bases separating them. The CDR3 DNA follows: TGTGCCAGCAGCTTAGAGCCACCTCGGGTCCAAGAGACCCAGTACTTC. Encoded protein: CASSLEPPRVQETQYF.

The chain recombines TRBV10-3 with TRBJ1-3; no clear D gene. Trimming removed 6 bases at V and 0 bases at J, with 9 bases between. The CDR3 has 14 amino acids. CDR1 and CDR2 from the germline V gene are ENHRY and SYGVKD. The CDR3 sequence is CAISLAASGNTIYF. As DNA, the CDR3 is TGTGCCATCAGCCTGGCAGCCTCTGGAAACACCATATATTTT.

This clonotype has a handful of counts. The genes are TRBV7-2 and TRBJ2-2; no definite D call. CDR3 size: 13 residues. Germline lookup yields CDR1 SGHTA and CDR2 FQGNSA. Trimming took 8 bases from V and 7 from J, leaving 14 bases between them. CDR3 nucleotide sequence: TGTGCCAGCCGCAGGCCCCAGGTCGGGGAGCTGTTTTTT. Translated, it gives CASRRPQVGELFF.

The chain carries TRBV5-1 and TRBJ2-3; TRBD2 matches at 9 bases. The V gene end was trimmed by 4 bases and the J gene end by 3 bases; junction bases not matched to a gene: 6. This CDR3 region has 15 residues. Germline CDR1 reads SGHRS; CDR2 reads YFSETQ. The CDR3 loop reads CASSEGTSPTDTQYF. The CDR3 nucleotides read TGCGCCAGCAGCGAGGGGACTAGCCCTACAGATACGCAGTATTTT.

There are many counts of this clonotype. The chain combines TRBV11-2 with TRBJ2-3; D call uncertain. Between the trimmed V and J ends, which lost 6 bases and 4 bases, there was a span of 8 bases. The CDR3 has 12 amino acids. Germline lookup yields CDR1 SGHAT and CDR2 FQNNGV. In DNA form, the CDR3 reads TGTGCCAGCAGTCCCCAGGCAGATACGCAGTATTTT. As protein: CASSPQADTQYF. The full variable domain, completed using reference TRBV11-2 and TRBJ2-3, is EAGVAQSPRYKIIEKRQSVAFWCNPISGHATLYWYQQILGQGPKLLIQFQNNGVVDDSQLPKDRFSAERLKGVDSTLKIQPAKLEDSAVYLCASSPQADTQYFGPGTRLTVL.

V usage is TRBV20-1 and J usage is TRBJ2-1; 11 bases agree with TRBD2. This CDR3 is 14 amino acids long. The germline CDR1 and CDR2 sequences are DFQATT and SNEGSKA (reference sequence). V lost 5 bases and J lost 9; bases outside the gene matches: 9. This chain's CDR3 is CSAFSGGAGGEQFF. CDR3 nucleotides: TGCAGTGCTTTTAGCGGGGGGGCTGGGGGTGAGCAGTTCTTC.

V is TRBV3-1 and J is TRBJ2-7, with D perhaps TRBD2 (6 bases). CDR3 length: 12 residues. The germline V gene encodes CDR1 LGHDT and CDR2 YNNKEL (reference sequence). Trimming stripped 3 bases from V and 7 bases from J, with 10 bases between. The CDR3 sequence is CASSHYRGEQYF. CDR3 nucleotides: TGTGCCAGCAGCCACTATCGGGGGGAGCAGTACTTC.

This clonotype was observed many times. The chain joins TRBV7-3 to TRBJ2-3; 8 bases fit TRBD2. The CDR3 has 13 residues. V lost 5 bases, J lost 6 bases, and 4 bases stayed unmatched. Germline V gene sequence: CDR1 SGHTA, CDR2 FQGTGA. In DNA form, the CDR3 reads TGTGCCAGCAGCACCACTAGCGGCGATACGCAGTATTTT. Protein product: CASSTTSGDTQYF.

This sequence joins TRBV7-9 and TRBJ1-1, with 9 bases that match TRBD1. The length of the CDR3 is 15 residues. The germline V gene has CDR1 SEHNR and CDR2 FQNEAQ (reference sequence). V lost 0 bases, J lost 4 bases, and 3 bases stayed unmatched. For the CDR3, the DNA is TGTGCCAGCAGCTTAGCCACAGGGGGCGTCACTGAAGCTTTCTTT. Amino acid sequence: CASSLATGGVTEAFF.

This clonotype was detected many times. This sequence joins TRBV7-2 and TRBJ2-2; the match to TRBD2 covers 9 bases. The CDR3 has 15 amino acids. In germline, CDR1 is SGHTA, CDR2 FQGNSA. The trim removed 5 bases at V and 4 bases at J, leaving 5 bases unmatched. CDR3 sequence reads: CASSPRGGPTGELFF. In DNA, the CDR3 is TGTGCCAGCAGCCCGCGGGGGGGCCCCACCGGGGAGCTGTTTTTT.

This clonotype was seen more than once but under ten times. CDR3 bases: TGTGCCACCAGCAGAGATCTGGGACCCTACTGGGAGCAGTACTTC. It codes for CATSRDLGPYWEQYF. J is TRBJ2-7 and V is TRBV15; TRBD1 or TRBD2 may be the D gene (5 bases each). CDR1 is LNHNV and CDR2 is YYDKDF in the germline V gene (reference sequence). This CDR3 is built from 15 residues. Trimming left V 0 bases short and J 7 bases short, with 16 bases between.

A few counts support this clonotype. The V call is TRBV2, the J call TRBJ1-5; no firm D call. The CDR3 has 13 amino acids. Germline CDR1 reads SNHLY; CDR2 reads FYNNEI. The V end was cut by 1 base, the J end by 4 bases, with 5 bases between. CDR3 bases: TGTGCCAGCAGTGAAGGCGGGAATCAGCCCCAGCATTTT. As protein: CASSEGGNQPQHF.

In this sample, this clonotype turned up a few times. J is TRBJ2-3 and V is TRBV10-3, with D tentatively TRBD2 (7 bases). The CDR3 runs to 17 residues. The ends were cut back, 0 bases at V and 6 bases at J, with 19 bases in the middle. In germline, CDR1 is ENHRY, CDR2 SYGVKD. CDR3: CAISESVGFRGGDTQYF. CDR3 in DNA: TGTGCCATCAGTGAGTCCGTCGGCTTCAGGGGAGGGGATACGCAGTATTTT.

CDR3 region: CASRRPGNGEKLFF. Written as DNA, the CDR3 is TGTGCCAGCAGGAGACCGGGAAACGGCGAAAAACTGTTTTTT. V and J are TRBV28 and TRBJ1-4, with D unresolved. Germline V gene lookup returns CDR1 MDHEN and CDR2 SYDVKM. This CDR3 comprises 14 residues. The V and J ends lost 6 bases and 8 bases respectively, with 16 bases between them.